This is a list of T cell receptor beta chains from one sample in a study of cytomegalovirus exposure and HLA in healthy donors. Assay: immunoSEQ multiplex PCR; the TCRdb copy retains only in-frame clones and omits some. The sample shows 50,000 to 70,000 clones, 80% of them seen only once. The sample was PBMCs. These receptors all come from a woman aged 35 to 49 in good health and CMV-seronegative. The CDR3 runs from the conserved cysteine through the conserved F or W. D genes are given only for firm matches. Clone size appears in some rows only: once, few, many, or a class for an expanded clone.

TRBV19	16	TRBD2	once	TRBJ2-3	CATGPSGLEGTDTQYF	TGTGCCACCGGGCCTAGCGGTCTCGAAGGCACAGATACGCAGTATTTT
TRBV27	13	.	.	TRBJ2-7	CASSLVSGYEQYF	TGTGCCAGCAGTTTGGTATCGGGCTACGAGCAGTACTTC
TRBV27	15	TRBD1	once	TRBJ1-2	CASSSTGLTNYGYTF	TGTGCCAGCAGTTCGACAGGGTTAACTAACTATGGCTACACCTTC
TRBV9	17	.	.	TRBJ2-3	CASSPPGVVSSTDTQYF	TGTGCCAGCAGCCCCCCCGGGGTGGTTAGTTCCACAGATACGCAGTATTTT
TRBV2	16	TRBD2	.	TRBJ2-3	CASSEGLAESTDTQYF	TGTGCCAGCAGTGAAGGTCTAGCGGAAAGCACAGATACGCAGTATTTT
TRBV7-9	15	TRBD1	.	TRBJ2-7	CASSETTGPSYEQYF	TGTGCCAGCAGCGAAACGACAGGGCCCTCCTACGAGCAGTACTTC
TRBV4-2	14	TRBD1	.	TRBJ1-2	CASSPDRDRDGYTF	TGTGCCAGCAGCCCCGACCGGGACAGGGATGGCTACACCTTC
TRBV7-9	15	TRBD1	.	TRBJ2-7	CASSLSGTGSAEQYF	TGTGCCAGCAGCTTATCTGGGACAGGGTCCGCCGAGCAGTACTTC
TRBV6-5	15	TRBD2	.	TRBJ2-3	CASSYSSGRADTQYF	TGTGCCAGCAGTTACTCTAGCGGGAGGGCAGATACGCAGTATTTT
TRBV30	13	TRBD1	once	TRBJ1-2	CAWSANPGGGYTF	TGTGCCTGGAGTGCCAACCCAGGGGGTGGCTACACCTTC
TRBV4-1	14	TRBD2	.	TRBJ2-7	CASSHPGLGYEQYF	TGCGCCAGCAGCCACCCGGGACTAGGCTACGAGCAGTACTTC
TRBV7-6	15	.	.	TRBJ2-3	CASSEVGHGTDTQYF	TGTGCCAGCAGCGAGGTGGGACACGGGACAGATACGCAGTATTTT
TRBV5-1	16	TRBD2	few	TRBJ2-1	CASSLGLAGFYNEQFF	TGCGCCAGCAGCTTGGGACTAGCGGGTTTCTACAATGAGCAGTTCTTC
TRBV6-1	14	.	.	TRBJ1-5	CASSEYRGGQPQHF	TGTGCCAGCAGTGAATATCGGGGAGGCCAGCCCCAGCATTTT
TRBV7-2	16	TRBD2	.	TRBJ2-2	CASSLGTSGKAGELFF	TGTGCCAGCAGCCTCGGGACTAGCGGGAAGGCCGGGGAGCTGTTTTTT
TRBV27	18	TRBD1	.	TRBJ1-2	CASSLRGTGAAGGYGYTF	TGTGCCAGCAGTTTAAGAGGTACAGGGGCCGCGGGGGGCTATGGCTACACCTTC
TRBV5-4	14	.	.	TRBJ1-1	CASSLRASAGEAFF	TGTGCCAGCAGCTTGCGAGCTTCAGCAGGGGAAGCTTTCTTT
TRBV19	11	TRBD1	.	TRBJ1-1	CASRKGQGAFF	TGTGCCAGTAGGAAAGGACAGGGGGCTTTCTTT
TRBV13	15	TRBD2	few	TRBJ2-5	CASSPSGRSKETQYF	TGTGCCAGCAGCCCTAGCGGGAGGTCGAAAGAGACCCAGTACTTC
TRBV7-9	17	.	.	TRBJ2-1	CASSSDSSGSSYNEQFF	TGTGCCAGCAGCTCGGATTCAAGCGGAAGCTCCTACAATGAGCAGTTCTTC
TRBV5-1	17	TRBD2	.	TRBJ2-1	CASSLWGGESSYNEQFF	TGCGCCAGCAGCTTGTGGGGGGGGGAAAGCTCCTACAATGAGCAGTTCTTC
TRBV6-1	13	.	.	TRBJ1-1	CASGWGQNTEAFF	TGTGCCAGCGGCTGGGGACAGAACACTGAAGCTTTCTTT
TRBV18	15	.	.	TRBJ1-3	CASSPSTASGNTIYF	TGTGCCAGCTCACCCTCAACAGCCTCTGGAAACACCATATATTTT
TRBV11-2	17	TRBD2	.	TRBJ2-5	CASSLGGAGDYQETQYF	TGTGCCAGCAGCTTAGGTGGAGCGGGAGATTACCAAGAGACCCAGTACTTC
TRBV7-2	14	.	.	TRBJ2-1	CASSIWTIGNEQFF	TGTGCCAGCAGCATTTGGACAATTGGCAATGAGCAGTTCTTC
TRBV6-1	14	TRBD1	.	TRBJ1-1	CASSGQGVGTEAFF	TGTGCCAGCAGTGGACAGGGGGTCGGCACTGAAGCTTTCTTT
TRBV15	16	.	.	TRBJ2-3	CATSRFSGRSTDTQYF	TGTGCCACCAGCAGATTCAGCGGACGGAGCACAGATACGCAGTATTTT
TRBV10-3	13	.	.	TRBJ2-5	CATSWDSTGTQYF	TGTGCCACTTCTTGGGACTCGACGGGGACCCAGTACTTC
TRBV6-9	15	TRBD1	.	TRBJ1-5	CASSLPDRAHQPQHF	TGTGCCAGCAGTCTCCCGGACAGGGCGCATCAGCCCCAGCATTTT
TRBV5-1	16	.	.	TRBJ2-3	CASSSYAGLSTDTQYF	TGCGCCAGCAGCTCATACGCGGGACTTAGCACAGATACGCAGTATTTT
TRBV5-1	15	.	.	TRBJ1-3	CASSLEGGSGNTIYF	TGCGCCAGCAGCTTGGAAGGGGGCTCTGGAAACACCATATATTTT
TRBV9	15	.	.	TRBJ1-1	CASSVEGRGDTEAFF	TGTGCCAGCAGCGTAGAAGGCAGGGGAGACACTGAAGCTTTCTTT
TRBV5-1	15	TRBD1	.	TRBJ2-5	CASSLQGVELETQYF	TGCGCCAGCAGCTTACAGGGGGTTGAATTGGAGACCCAGTACTTC
TRBV18	15	.	.	TRBJ1-2	CASSPTGQWDYGYTF	TGTGCCAGCTCACCGACCGGACAGTGGGACTATGGCTACACCTTC
TRBV11-3	15	.	.	TRBJ1-1	CASSPPTAMNTEAFF	TGTGCCAGCAGCCCCCCGACAGCCATGAACACTGAAGCTTTCTTT
TRBV2	16	TRBD2	.	TRBJ2-7	CASSEWQGTSGSEQYF	TGTGCCAGCAGTGAGTGGCAGGGGACTAGCGGGAGCGAGCAGTACTTC
TRBV7-3	14	TRBD1	.	TRBJ2-5	CASSFSGGQETQYF	TGTGCCAGCAGCTTTTCAGGGGGTCAAGAGACCCAGTACTTC
TRBV9	15	TRBD1	.	TRBJ2-2	CASSVGTGGTGELFF	TGTGCCAGCAGCGTCGGGACAGGGGGGACCGGGGAGCTGTTTTTT
TRBV11-3	13	.	few	TRBJ2-1	CASSWSAYNEQFF	TGTGCCAGCAGCTGGTCGGCCTACAATGAGCAGTTCTTC
TRBV15	15	.	.	TRBJ1-5	CATSTRFYSNQPQHF	TGTGCCACCAGCACCCGGTTTTATAGCAATCAGCCCCAGCATTTT
TRBV5-1	13	.	.	TRBJ2-7	CASSTDTTYEQYF	TGCGCCAGCAGCACGGACACTACCTACGAGCAGTACTTC
TRBV19	15	TRBD1	.	TRBJ1-2	CASSTSGQGFGGYTF	TGTGCCAGTAGTACCTCTGGACAGGGTTTTGGCGGCTACACCTTC
TRBV6-1	19	TRBD2	.	TRBJ2-2	CASSVRLAGPFANTGELFF	TGTGCCAGCAGTGTACGACTAGCGGGACCATTCGCGAACACCGGGGAGCTGTTTTTT
TRBV19	14	TRBD1	.	TRBJ1-1	CASSFRDRETEAFF	TGTGCCAGTAGTTTTCGGGACAGGGAAACTGAAGCTTTCTTT
TRBV7-9	12	.	.	TRBJ1-1	CASSFPGAEAFF	TGTGCCAGCAGCTTCCCAGGGGCTGAAGCTTTCTTT
TRBV5-4	15	TRBD1	once	TRBJ2-7	CASSLVTGGNDEQYF	TGTGCCAGCAGCTTAGTGACAGGGGGGAACGACGAGCAGTACTTC
TRBV28	12	TRBD1	.	TRBJ1-2	CASSSNRGGYTF	TGTGCCAGCAGTTCTAACAGGGGAGGCTACACCTTC
TRBV9	11	.	.	TRBJ2-5	CASSGSGMQYF	TGTGCCAGCAGCGGTTCAGGAATGCAGTACTTC
TRBV4-1	16	.	few	TRBJ2-7	CASSQGTEYYSYEQYF	TGCGCCAGCAGCCAAGGGACAGAGTACTACTCCTACGAGCAGTACTTC
TRBV28	12	.	few	TRBJ2-7	CASNSRGYEQYF	TGTGCCAGCAACTCGAGAGGGTACGAGCAGTACTTC
TRBV9	15	TRBD2	.	TRBJ2-7	CASSVAGLAGDEQYF	TGTGCCAGCAGCGTAGCGGGACTAGCGGGAGACGAGCAGTACTTC
TRBV28	16	.	.	TRBJ2-7	CASSTTGDGSSYEQYF	TGTGCCAGCAGTACTACAGGGGACGGGAGCTCCTACGAGCAGTACTTC